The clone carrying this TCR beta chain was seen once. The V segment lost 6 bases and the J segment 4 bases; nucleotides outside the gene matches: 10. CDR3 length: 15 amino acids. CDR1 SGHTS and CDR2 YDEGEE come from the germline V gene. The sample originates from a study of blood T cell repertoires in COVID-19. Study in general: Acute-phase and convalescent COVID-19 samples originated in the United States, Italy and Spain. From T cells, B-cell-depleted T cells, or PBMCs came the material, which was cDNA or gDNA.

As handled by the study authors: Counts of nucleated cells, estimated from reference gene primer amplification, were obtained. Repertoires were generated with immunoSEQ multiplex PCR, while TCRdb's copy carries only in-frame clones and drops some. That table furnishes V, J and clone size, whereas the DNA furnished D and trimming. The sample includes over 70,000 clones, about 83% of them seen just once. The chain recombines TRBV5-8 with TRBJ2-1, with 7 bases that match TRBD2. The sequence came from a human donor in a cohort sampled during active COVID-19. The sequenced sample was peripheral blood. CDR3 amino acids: CASTVLGLDYNEQFF. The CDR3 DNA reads TGTGCCAGCACCGTCCTTGGACTAGATTACAATGAGCAGTTCTTC. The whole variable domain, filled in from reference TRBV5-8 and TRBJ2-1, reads EAGVTQSPTHLIKTRGQQATLRCSPISGHTSVYWYQQALGLGLQFLLWYDEGEERNRGNFPPRFSGRQFPNYSSELNVNALELEDSALYLCASTVLGLDYNEQFFGPGTRLTVL.